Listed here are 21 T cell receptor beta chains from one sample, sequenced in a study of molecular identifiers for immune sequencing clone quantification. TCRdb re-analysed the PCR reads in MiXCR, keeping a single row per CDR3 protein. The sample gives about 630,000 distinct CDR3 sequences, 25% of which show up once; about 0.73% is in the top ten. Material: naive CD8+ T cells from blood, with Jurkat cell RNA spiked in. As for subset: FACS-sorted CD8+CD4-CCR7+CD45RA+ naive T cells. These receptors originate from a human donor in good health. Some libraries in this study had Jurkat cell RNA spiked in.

The CDR3 loop reads CASGYGSNEQFF. The CDR3 region has the DNA TGTGCCAGCGGGTACGGGTCGAATGAGCAGTTCTTC. The chain employs TRBV7-9 and TRBJ2-1; no firm D call. V dropped 8 bases and J dropped 7 bases, with 12 bases sitting between them. From germline, CDR1 is SEHNR and CDR2 FQNEAQ (reference sequence). This CDR3 has 12 residues.

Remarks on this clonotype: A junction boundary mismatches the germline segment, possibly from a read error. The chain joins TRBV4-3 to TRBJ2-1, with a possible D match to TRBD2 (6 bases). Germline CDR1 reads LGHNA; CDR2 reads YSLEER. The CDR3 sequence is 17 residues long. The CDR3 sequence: CAGSQDFNGSPHNEQFF. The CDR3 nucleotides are TGCGCCGGCAGCCAAGATTTTAACGGGAGCCCCCACAATGAGCAGTTCTTC.

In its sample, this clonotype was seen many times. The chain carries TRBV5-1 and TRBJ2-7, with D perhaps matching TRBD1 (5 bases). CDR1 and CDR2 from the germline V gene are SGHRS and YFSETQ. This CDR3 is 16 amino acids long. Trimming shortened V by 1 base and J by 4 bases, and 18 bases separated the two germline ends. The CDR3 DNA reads TGCGCCAGCAGCTTGTGGACCACGGACAAGGAGTACGAGCAGTACTTC. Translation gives CASSLWTTDKEYEQYF.

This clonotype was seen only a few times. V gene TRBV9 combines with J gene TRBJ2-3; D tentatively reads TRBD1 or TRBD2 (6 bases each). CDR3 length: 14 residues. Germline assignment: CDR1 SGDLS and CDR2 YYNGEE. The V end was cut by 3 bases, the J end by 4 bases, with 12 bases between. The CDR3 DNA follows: TGTGCCAGCAGCGGGGGTCGGGGGCCAGATACGCAGTATTTT. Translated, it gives CASSGGRGPDTQYF.

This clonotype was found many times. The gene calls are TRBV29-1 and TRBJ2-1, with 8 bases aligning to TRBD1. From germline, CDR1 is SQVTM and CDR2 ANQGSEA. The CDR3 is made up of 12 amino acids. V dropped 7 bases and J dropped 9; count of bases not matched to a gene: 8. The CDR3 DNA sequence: TGCAGCGAACGGACAGGGCGCGGTGAGCAGTTCTTC. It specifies CSERTGRGEQFF.

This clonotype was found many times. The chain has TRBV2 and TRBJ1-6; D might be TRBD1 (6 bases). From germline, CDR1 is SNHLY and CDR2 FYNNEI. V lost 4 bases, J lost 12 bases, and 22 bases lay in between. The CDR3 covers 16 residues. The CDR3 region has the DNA TGTGCCAGCAGTGTAATTGGTGTGACAGGACGAGAACCCCTCCACTTT. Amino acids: CASSVIGVTGREPLHF.

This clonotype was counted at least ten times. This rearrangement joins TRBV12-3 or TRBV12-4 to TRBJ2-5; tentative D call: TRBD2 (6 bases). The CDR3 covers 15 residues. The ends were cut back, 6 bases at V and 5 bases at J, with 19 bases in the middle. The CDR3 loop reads CASSSSFGGGETQYF. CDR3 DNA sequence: TGTGCCAGCAGCTCCAGTTTCGGGGGTGGTGAGACCCAGTACTTC.

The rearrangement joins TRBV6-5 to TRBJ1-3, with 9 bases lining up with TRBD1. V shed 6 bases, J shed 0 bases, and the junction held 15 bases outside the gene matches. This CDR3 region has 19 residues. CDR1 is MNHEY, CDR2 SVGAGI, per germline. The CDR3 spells CASSLSPGTGLGSGNTIYF. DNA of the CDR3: TGTGCCAGCAGCCTTAGTCCCGGGACAGGGCTCGGCTCTGGAAACACCATATATTTT.

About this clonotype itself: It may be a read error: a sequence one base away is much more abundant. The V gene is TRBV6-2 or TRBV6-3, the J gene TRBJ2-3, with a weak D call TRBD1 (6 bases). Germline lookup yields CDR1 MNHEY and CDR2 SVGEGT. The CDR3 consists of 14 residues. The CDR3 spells CASSKDSYTDAQYF. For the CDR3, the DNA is TGTGCCAGCAGTAAGGACAGTTACACAGATGCGCAGTATTTT.

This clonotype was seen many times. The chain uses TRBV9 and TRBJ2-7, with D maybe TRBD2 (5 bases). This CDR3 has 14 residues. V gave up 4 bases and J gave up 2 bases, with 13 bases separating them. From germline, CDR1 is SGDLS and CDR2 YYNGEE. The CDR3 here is CASSPEDSTYEQYF. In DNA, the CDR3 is TGTGCCAGCAGCCCCGAGGACTCTACCTACGAGCAGTACTTC.

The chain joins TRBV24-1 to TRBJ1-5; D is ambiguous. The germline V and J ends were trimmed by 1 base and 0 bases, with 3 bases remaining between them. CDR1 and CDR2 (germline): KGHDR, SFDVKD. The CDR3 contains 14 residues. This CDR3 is CATSDLSSNQPQHF. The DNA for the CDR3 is TGTGCCACCAGTGATTTATCTAGCAATCAGCCCCAGCATTTT.

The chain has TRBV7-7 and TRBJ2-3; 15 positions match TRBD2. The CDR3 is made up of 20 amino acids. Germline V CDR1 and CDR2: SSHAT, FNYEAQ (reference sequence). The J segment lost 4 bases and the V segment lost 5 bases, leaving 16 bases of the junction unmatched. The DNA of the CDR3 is TGTGCCAGCAGCCCCACTCGGGGACTAGCGGGGGGCCGCAGGGCAGATACGCAGTATTTT. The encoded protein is CASSPTRGLAGGRRADTQYF.

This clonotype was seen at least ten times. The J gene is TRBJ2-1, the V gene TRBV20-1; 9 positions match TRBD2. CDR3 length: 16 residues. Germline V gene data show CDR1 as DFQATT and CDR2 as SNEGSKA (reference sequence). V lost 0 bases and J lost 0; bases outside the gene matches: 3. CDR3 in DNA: TGCAGTGCTAGAGAGAGACTAGCGGCCTCCTACAATGAGCAGTTCTTC. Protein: CSARERLAASYNEQFF.

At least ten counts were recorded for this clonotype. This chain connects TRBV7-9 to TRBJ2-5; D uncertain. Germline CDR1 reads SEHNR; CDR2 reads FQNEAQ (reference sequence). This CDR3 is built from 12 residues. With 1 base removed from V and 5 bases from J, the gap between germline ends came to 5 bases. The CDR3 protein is CASSLEVETQYF. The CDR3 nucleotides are TGTGCCAGCAGCTTAGAGGTCGAGACCCAGTACTTC.

DNA of the CDR3: TGCGCCAGCAGCACATTCTTTTCTGGGGGAGCGATATCCTACGAGCAGTACTTC. Amino acids: CASSTFFSGGAISYEQYF. The chain employs TRBV5-1 and TRBJ2-7, with D perhaps given as TRBD1 or TRBD2 (5 bases each). Germline CDR1 SGHRS, CDR2 YFSETQ. The CDR3 length is 18 residues. Trimming stripped 4 bases from V and 1 base from J, with 24 bases between.

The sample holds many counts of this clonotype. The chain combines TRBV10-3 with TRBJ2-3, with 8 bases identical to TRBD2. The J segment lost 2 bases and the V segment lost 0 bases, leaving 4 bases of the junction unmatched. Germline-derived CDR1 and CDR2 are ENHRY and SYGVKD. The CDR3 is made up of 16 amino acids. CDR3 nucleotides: TGTGCCATCAGTGAGTCGGCGGGAGGCCTCACAGATACGCAGTATTTT. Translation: CAISESAGGLTDTQYF.

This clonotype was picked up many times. DNA of the CDR3: TGTGCCAGCAGCCTCCGACAGGCTATCTCTGGAAACACCATATATTTT. Protein product: CASSLRQAISGNTIYF. The V and J genes are TRBV14 and TRBJ1-3; TRBD1 might be the D (6 bases). Germline CDR1 reads SGHDN; CDR2 reads FVKESK. Trimming removed 4 bases at V and 0 bases at J, with 13 bases between. The CDR3 totals 16 residues.

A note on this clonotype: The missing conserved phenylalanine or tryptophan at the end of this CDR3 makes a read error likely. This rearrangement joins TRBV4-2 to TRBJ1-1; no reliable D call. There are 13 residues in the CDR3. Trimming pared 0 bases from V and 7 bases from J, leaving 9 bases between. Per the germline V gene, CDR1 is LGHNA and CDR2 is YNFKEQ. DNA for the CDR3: TGTGCCAGCAGCCAAGATTATCTGGGTGAAGCTTTCCTT. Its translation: CASSQDYLGEAFL.

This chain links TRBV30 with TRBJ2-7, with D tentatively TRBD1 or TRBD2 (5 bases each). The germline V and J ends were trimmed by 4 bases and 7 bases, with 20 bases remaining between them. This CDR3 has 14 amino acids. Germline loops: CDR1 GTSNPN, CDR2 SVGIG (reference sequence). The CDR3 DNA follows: TGTGCCTGGACCCACGGGGCAGGTGTGGGGGAGCAGTACTTC. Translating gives CAWTHGAGVGEQYF. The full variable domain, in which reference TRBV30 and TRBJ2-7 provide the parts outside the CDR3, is SQTIHQWPATLVQPVGSPLSLECTVEGTSNPNLYWYRQAAGRGLQLLFYSVGIGQISSEVPQNLSASRPQDRQFILSSKKLLLSDSGFYLCAWTHGAGVGEQYFGPGTRLTVT.

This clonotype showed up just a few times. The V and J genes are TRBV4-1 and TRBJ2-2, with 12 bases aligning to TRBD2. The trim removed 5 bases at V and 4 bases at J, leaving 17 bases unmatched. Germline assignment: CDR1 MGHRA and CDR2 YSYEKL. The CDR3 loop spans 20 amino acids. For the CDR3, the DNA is TGCGCCAGCAGCTCGCGAATCGGGCTAGCGGGGGGGGCATTCACCGGGGAGCTGTTTTTT. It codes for CASSSRIGLAGGAFTGELFF.

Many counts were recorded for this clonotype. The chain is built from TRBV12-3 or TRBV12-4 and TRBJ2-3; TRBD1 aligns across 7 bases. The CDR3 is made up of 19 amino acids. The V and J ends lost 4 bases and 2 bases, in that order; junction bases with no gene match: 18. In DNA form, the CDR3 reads TGTGCCAGCAGTTCCCTCCCCCACAGCAGGGGGAAGGTCACAGATACGCAGTATTTT. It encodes CASSSLPHSRGKVTDTQYF.